The 26 T cell receptor beta chains below all came from one sample that was sequenced in a study of CD8+ T cells in alopecia areata. Sequencing relied on a cDNA template that was reverse transcribed from extracted RNA. Repertoires were generated with immunoSEQ multiplex PCR, while TCRdb's copy carries only in-frame clones and drops some. The sample has a few hundred thousand clones, 60% seen once; the top ten hold 0.9% to 0.95%. The sample's treatment: oral pan-JAK inhibitor, 5-10 mg twice daily. The sample here was CD4+ T cells sorted from blood, taken around week 53, from a patient treated with tofacitinib. These TCRs come from a human donor with alopecia areata.

This clone is a singleton in its sample. This chain connects TRBV9 to TRBJ1-1; D may be TRBD1 (5 bases). This CDR3 contains 13 residues. Germline V gives CDR1 SGDLS, CDR2 YYNGEE. With 4 bases removed from V and 7 bases from J, the gap between germline ends came to 14 bases. Written as DNA, the CDR3 is TGTGCCAGCAGCCCCGGGGGGGATGGTGAAGCTTTCTTT. Protein sequence: CASSPGGDGEAFF.

The gene calls are TRBV29-1 and TRBJ2-3; D unresolved. The V gene's germline CDR1 is SQVTM and CDR2 ANQGSEA. The CDR3 has 18 residues. V gave up 0 bases and J gave up 3 bases, with 22 bases separating them. The chain's CDR3 is CSVEDLRSVSPGTDTQYF. The CDR3 DNA reads TGCAGCGTTGAAGATCTTCGGTCCGTATCGCCTGGAACAGATACGCAGTATTTT.

The chain uses TRBV6-5 and TRBJ2-1; TRBD1 matches 11 bases. The V and J ends lost 4 bases and 8 bases, in that order; junction bases with no gene match: 10. This CDR3 comprises 16 residues. Germline CDR1 is MNHEY and CDR2 is SVGAGI. The CDR3 nucleotides are TGTGCCAGCAGTTCCTATGGACAGGGGGCCGGCTATGAGCAGTTCTTC. Encoded protein: CASSSYGQGAGYEQFF.

There are a few counts of this clone. The rearrangement uses TRBV30 and TRBJ2-3; possibly TRBD2 for D (6 bases). Trimming took off 1 base at V and 10 bases at J, with 12 bases between the two ends. Germline CDR1 reads GTSNPN; CDR2 reads SVGIG (reference sequence). The CDR3 is 12 amino acids. In DNA, the CDR3 is TGTGCCTGGAGTGGGGGAGGCGGTGCGCAGTATTTT. Its protein is CAWSGGGGAQYF.

This clone was observed a handful of times. The genes are TRBV9 and TRBJ2-7; TRBD2 matches 7 bases. The trim removed 3 bases at V and 2 bases at J, leaving 5 bases unmatched. CDR3 length: 14 amino acids. CDR1 SGDLS and CDR2 YYNGEE come from the germline V gene. The CDR3 spells CASSATSAAYEQYF. The CDR3 coding sequence is TGTGCCAGCAGCGCCACTAGCGCCGCCTACGAGCAGTACTTC.

This rearrangement joins TRBV29-1 to TRBJ2-2, with D hard to call. Germline V gene lookup returns CDR1 SQVTM and CDR2 ANQGSEA. V lost 3 bases and J lost 0, with 5 bases in between. This CDR3 contains 13 residues. The CDR3 is CSVEASNTGELFF. CDR3 DNA: TGCAGCGTTGAGGCCTCGAACACCGGGGAGCTGTTTTTT.

The chain employs TRBV29-1 and TRBJ1-2; TRBD1 might be the D (5 bases). CDR1 is SQVTM and CDR2 is ANQGSEA in the germline V gene. The CDR3 is made up of 12 amino acids. V was shortened by 7 bases and J by 4 bases, with 13 bases between the two germline ends. The CDR3 DNA is TGCAGCGGAACCGACAGCCTCTATGGCTACACCTTC. It is translated as CSGTDSLYGYTF.

The chain recombines TRBV5-1 with TRBJ2-1; 9 nucleotides line up with TRBD2. V shed 0 bases, J shed 3 bases, and the junction held 7 bases outside the gene matches. CDR3 length: 17 residues. Germline-derived CDR1 and CDR2 are SGHRS and YFSETQ. The CDR3 loop reads CASSLGTSGFHYNEQFF. As DNA, the CDR3 is TGCGCCAGCAGCTTGGGCACTAGCGGGTTCCACTACAATGAGCAGTTCTTC.

In this sample, this clone turned up a few times. The chain recombines TRBV19 with TRBJ1-2; D is unresolved. V shed 7 bases and J shed 8 bases, with 20 bases lying between them. CDR1 and CDR2 from the germline V gene are LNHDA and SQIVND (reference sequence). This CDR3 has 14 residues. The CDR3 region is CASKVFHTFGGYTF. As DNA, the CDR3 is TGTGCCAGTAAGGTCTTCCACACCTTTGGGGGCTACACCTTC. Drawing the rest from reference TRBV19 and TRBJ1-2, the complete variable domain is DGGITQSPKYLFRKEGQNVTLSCEQNLNHDAMYWYRQDPGQGLRLIYYSQIVNDFQKGDIAEGYSVSREKKESFPLTVTSAQKNPTAFYLCASKVFHTFGGYTFGSGTRLTVV.

The V and J genes are TRBV9 and TRBJ1-6; D remains ambiguous. The CDR3 runs 14 residues. The germline gives CDR1 SGDLS, CDR2 YYNGEE. Trimming took off 0 bases at V and 5 bases at J, with 6 bases between the two ends. The CDR3 loop is CASSVGVHNSPLHF. DNA of the CDR3: TGTGCCAGCAGCGTAGGGGTTCATAATTCACCCCTCCACTTT.

The chain recombines TRBV29-1 with TRBJ2-3, with D perhaps being TRBD1 or TRBD2 (6 bases each). V lost 5 bases to trimming and J lost 3 bases, with 18 bases between them. The CDR3 has 15 amino acids. Germline CDR1 reads SQVTM; CDR2 reads ANQGSEA. The CDR3, as DNA: TGCAGCGTTCTAGGGTTAGGGGGGCCGACAGATACGCAGTATTTT. It translates to CSVLGLGGPTDTQYF.

The V and J genes are TRBV10-1 and TRBJ2-5; either TRBD1 or TRBD2 may supply D (6 bases each). The V gene lost 3 bases and the J gene lost 5 bases, with 13 bases spanning the gap. Per germline, CDR1 WNHNN and CDR2 SYGVQD (reference sequence). The CDR3 contains 14 residues. The chain's CDR3 is CASSDTGAGETQYF. DNA for the CDR3: TGCGCCAGCAGTGATACGGGGGCCGGGGAGACCCAGTACTTC.

The V gene is TRBV11-2, the J gene TRBJ2-1; a weak D match, TRBD2 (5 bases). This CDR3 contains 16 residues. CDR1 is SGHAT and CDR2 is FQNNGV in the germline V gene. V gave up 2 bases and J gave up 7 bases, with 18 bases separating them. DNA for the CDR3: TGTGCCAGCAGCTTAAAAGGGCTAGCCGGCGGGAATGAGCAGTTCTTC. Amino acid sequence: CASSLKGLAGGNEQFF.

The chain couples TRBV5-6 to TRBJ1-1; no clear D. Looked up from germline, CDR1 is SGHDT and CDR2 is YYEEEE. This CDR3 spans 14 amino acids. Trimming took 1 base from V and 1 from J, leaving 8 bases between them. The CDR3 DNA follows: TGTGCCAGCAGCTTGCTACCAGCGAACACTGAAGCTTTCTTT. Its protein is CASSLLPANTEAFF.

The J gene is TRBJ1-3, the V gene TRBV6-6, with no clear D. V gave up 8 bases and J gave up 0 bases, with 8 bases separating them. CDR1 MNHNY and CDR2 SVGAGI come from the germline V gene (reference sequence). The CDR3 runs 13 residues. In DNA form, the CDR3 reads TGTGCCAGCGGGCAGAGCTCTGGAAACACCATATATTTT. Its protein is CASGQSSGNTIYF.

The chain joins TRBV29-1 to TRBJ2-3; tentatively, D is TRBD2 (5 bases). V lost 4 bases and J 4 bases, leaving 9 bases between the germline ends. Germline V CDR1 and CDR2: SQVTM, ANQGSEA. The CDR3 is made up of 12 amino acids. DNA of the CDR3: TGCAGCGTTGCTCGGACTTCAGATACGCAGTATTTT. As protein: CSVARTSDTQYF.

The V call is TRBV29-1, the J call TRBJ2-7; D is unresolved. The CDR3 has 11 amino acids. The V gene's germline CDR1 is SQVTM and CDR2 ANQGSEA. Trimming removed 6 bases from V and 0 bases from J, with 6 bases in between. CDR3: CSVHSSYEQYF. The CDR3 nucleotides read TGCAGCGTGCACAGCTCCTACGAGCAGTACTTC.

DNA of the CDR3: TGTGCCAGCAGTAGGACAGGGGGCGCGGGTTCGGAAGGCTACACCTTC. The encoded protein is CASSRTGGAGSEGYTF. V gene TRBV2 combines with J gene TRBJ1-2; 11 bases are a match to TRBD1. This CDR3 spans 16 amino acids. V was clipped by 5 bases and J by 8 bases; unmatched bases: 13. Germline CDR1 is SNHLY and CDR2 is FYNNEI.

This clone showed up just a few times. The chain couples TRBV29-1 to TRBJ2-1; 7 bases map to TRBD2. CDR3 size: 10 residues. The trim removed 4 bases at V and 10 bases at J, leaving 1 base unmatched. The germline V gene has CDR1 SQVTM and CDR2 ANQGSEA. The CDR3, as DNA: TGCAGCGTTGCGGGGGGAGAGCAGTTCTTC. This encodes CSVAGGEQFF.

The chain joins TRBV6-6 to TRBJ1-2; the D is unclear. CDR3 size: 13 residues. V lost 8 bases and J lost 4, with 14 bases in between. Germline lookup yields CDR1 MNHNY and CDR2 SVGAGI (reference sequence). CDR3 bases: TGTGCCAGCCTAAAAAGGGAGGGCTATGGCTACACCTTC. It encodes CASLKREGYGYTF.

This chain uses TRBV13 with TRBJ2-3; 8 positions agree with TRBD1. This CDR3 comprises 15 residues. The J segment lost 1 base and the V segment lost 4 bases, leaving 4 bases of the junction unmatched. Germline V lookup: CDR1 PRHDT, CDR2 FYEKMQ (reference sequence). CDR3 region: CASSSRGRRTDTQYF. The CDR3 nucleotides are TGTGCCAGCAGCTCCAGGGGGCGCCGCACAGATACGCAGTATTTT.

This chain uses TRBV12-5 with TRBJ2-2; 7 bases line up with TRBD1. This CDR3 is 15 amino acids long. J was trimmed by 7 bases and V by 1 base; bases with no gene match: 6. The germline V gene encodes CDR1 LGHNT and CDR2 FRNRAP. The CDR3 is CASGLGTGPDGELFF. CDR3 in DNA: TGTGCTAGTGGTTTGGGGACAGGTCCCGACGGGGAGCTGTTTTTT.

DNA of the CDR3: TGTGCCATCAGTAGATATCGGGACAGTGAGGACAATGAGCAGTTCTTC. Translation gives CAISRYRDSEDNEQFF. The chain recombines TRBV10-3 with TRBJ2-1; 7 nucleotides line up with TRBD1. After removal of 5 bases from V and 5 bases from J, the junction contained 12 bases not matched to a gene. Germline loops: CDR1 ENHRY, CDR2 SYGVKD. CDR3 length: 16 residues.

Note on this clone: Other nucleotide sequences in the sample specify the same CDR3. This chain joins TRBV5-1 and TRBJ2-3, with 7 bases fitting TRBD2. CDR3 length: 15 amino acids. The germline V gene encodes CDR1 SGHRS and CDR2 YFSETQ. Trimming cost V 0 bases and J 0 bases; bases outside gene matches: 1. CDR3 sequence: CASSLARGSTDTQYF. CDR3 DNA sequence: TGCGCCAGCAGCTTGGCGCGGGGGAGCACAGATACGCAGTATTTT.

As regards this clone: This may stem from a read error, because a much larger clone lies one nucleotide away. The chain carries TRBV11-1 and TRBJ2-2; D is unclear. The V gene lost 2 bases and the J gene lost 1 base, with 2 bases spanning the gap. The germline CDR1 and CDR2 sequences are SGHAT and FQDESV (reference sequence). The CDR3 has 13 residues. The CDR3 spells CASSLKNTGELFF. CDR3 bases: TGTGCCAGCAGCTTAAAGAACACCGGGGAGCTGTTTTTT.

This clone came up a few times. The chain combines TRBV27 with TRBJ2-1; TRBD1 is a possible D gene (5 bases). Germline-derived CDR1 and CDR2 are MNHEY and SMNVEV (reference sequence). This CDR3 has 13 residues. Deletions cut 3 bases from V and 14 bases from J, with 17 bases between. The CDR3 sequence is CASSFNFGASKFF. The CDR3 DNA sequence: TGTGCCAGCAGTTTTAATTTTGGGGCTTCCAAGTTCTTC.